The clone carrying this TCR beta chain has at least ten counts. CDR3 length: 12 amino acids. Trimming cost V 4 bases and J 6 bases, with 8 bases left between them. The germline V gene encodes CDR1 LGHNA and CDR2 YNFKEQ. These data come from a study of T cells after yellow fever vaccination. Looking at the study overall: Low-cell-number fractions underwent preparation using SMART-Seq v4 Ultra Low Input.

TCRdb reprocessed the 5' RACE reads via MiXCR and lists one record per CDR3 protein. The sample has 150,000 or so distinct CDR3 sequences; about a tenth are singletons. This sample comprised CD8+ T cells sorted from PBMCs, obtained 45 days after the yellow fever booster vaccination. This sequence joins TRBV4-2 and TRBJ2-3; D possibly corresponds to TRBD2 (5 bases). The receptor's source is a man younger than 30 who received the YFV17D yellow fever vaccine. CDR3: CASSRPGDTQYF. CDR3 bases: TGTGCCAGCAGCCGTCCGGGGGATACGCAGTATTTT.